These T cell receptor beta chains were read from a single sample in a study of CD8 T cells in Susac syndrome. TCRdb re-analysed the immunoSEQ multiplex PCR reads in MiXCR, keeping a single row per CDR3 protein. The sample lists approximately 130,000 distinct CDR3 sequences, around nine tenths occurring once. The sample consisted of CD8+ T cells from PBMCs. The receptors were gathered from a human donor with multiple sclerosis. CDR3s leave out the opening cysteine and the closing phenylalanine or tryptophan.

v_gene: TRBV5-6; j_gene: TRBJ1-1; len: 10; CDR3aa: ASSLGRFSAF
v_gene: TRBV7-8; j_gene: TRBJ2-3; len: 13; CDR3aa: ASSASGRGTDTQY
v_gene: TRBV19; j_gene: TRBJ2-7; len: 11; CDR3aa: ASSPRQGYEQY
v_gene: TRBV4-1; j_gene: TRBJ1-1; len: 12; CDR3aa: ASSQDEIGTEAF
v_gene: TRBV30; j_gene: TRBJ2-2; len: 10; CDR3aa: AWSVVAGELF
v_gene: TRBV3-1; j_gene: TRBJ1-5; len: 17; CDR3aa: ASSQREETPPGVHQPQH
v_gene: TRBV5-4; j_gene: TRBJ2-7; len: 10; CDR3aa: ASSWDDYEQY
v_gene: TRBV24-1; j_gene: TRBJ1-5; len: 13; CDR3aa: ATSDGQGGRQPQH
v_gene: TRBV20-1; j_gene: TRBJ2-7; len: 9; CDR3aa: SARGAGEQY
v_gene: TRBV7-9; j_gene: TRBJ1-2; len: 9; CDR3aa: ASSLGNSYT
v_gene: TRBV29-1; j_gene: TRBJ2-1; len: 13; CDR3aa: SALRGQVWYNEQF
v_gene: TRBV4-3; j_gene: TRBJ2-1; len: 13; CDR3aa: ASSQGWYSVHEQF
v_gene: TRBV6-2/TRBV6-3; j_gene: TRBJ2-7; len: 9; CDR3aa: ASSYFHEQY
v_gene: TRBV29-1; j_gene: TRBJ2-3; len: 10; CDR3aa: SVAGITDTQY
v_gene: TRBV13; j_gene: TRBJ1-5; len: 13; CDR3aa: ASTLGQGLNQPQH
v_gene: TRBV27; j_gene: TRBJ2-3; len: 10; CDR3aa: ASSPTQDTQY
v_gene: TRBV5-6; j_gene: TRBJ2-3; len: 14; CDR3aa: ASSYSGYSSTDTQY
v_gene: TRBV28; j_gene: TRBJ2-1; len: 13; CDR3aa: ASSLPGEVGNEQF
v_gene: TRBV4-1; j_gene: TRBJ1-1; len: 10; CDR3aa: ASSQDNTEAF
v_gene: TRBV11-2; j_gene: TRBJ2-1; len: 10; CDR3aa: ASSLVGNEQF
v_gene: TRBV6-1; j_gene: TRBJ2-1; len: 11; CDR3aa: ASRLAGVNEQF
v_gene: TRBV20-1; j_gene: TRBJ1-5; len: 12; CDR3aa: SASSDRENQPQH
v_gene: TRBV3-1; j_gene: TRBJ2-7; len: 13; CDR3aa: ASSQPTTVAYEQY
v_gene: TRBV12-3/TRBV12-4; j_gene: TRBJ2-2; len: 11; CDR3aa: ASGTAGTGELF
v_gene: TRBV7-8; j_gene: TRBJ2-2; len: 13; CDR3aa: ASSPRRGDTGELF
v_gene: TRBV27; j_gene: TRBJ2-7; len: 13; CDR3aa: ASSSTGRVPYEQY
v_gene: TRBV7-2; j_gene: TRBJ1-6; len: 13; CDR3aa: ASSLGSSYNSPLH
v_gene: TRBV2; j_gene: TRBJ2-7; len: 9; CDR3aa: ASSEGLGQY
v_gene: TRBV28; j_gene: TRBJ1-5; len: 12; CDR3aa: ASSVAGEGQPQH
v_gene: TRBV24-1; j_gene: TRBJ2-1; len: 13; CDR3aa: ATSVWTGVRDEQF
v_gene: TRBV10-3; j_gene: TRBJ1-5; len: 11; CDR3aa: AISEPGIPGKH
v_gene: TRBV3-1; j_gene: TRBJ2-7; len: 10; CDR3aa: ASSHGGGEQY
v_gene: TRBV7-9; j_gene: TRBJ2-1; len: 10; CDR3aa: ASSLRRWEQF
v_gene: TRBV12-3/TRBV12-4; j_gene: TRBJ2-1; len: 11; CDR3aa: ASSAGPYNEQF
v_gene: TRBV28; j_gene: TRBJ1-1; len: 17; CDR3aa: ASSLRNLRVGTLNTEAF
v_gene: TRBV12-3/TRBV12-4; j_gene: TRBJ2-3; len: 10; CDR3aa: ASSPPTGTQY
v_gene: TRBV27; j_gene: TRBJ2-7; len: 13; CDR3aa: ASSSHPGLLLEQY
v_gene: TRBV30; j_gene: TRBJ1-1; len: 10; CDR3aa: AWEFMNTEAF
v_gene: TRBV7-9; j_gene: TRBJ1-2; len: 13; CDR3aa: ASTTGRTIEGGYT
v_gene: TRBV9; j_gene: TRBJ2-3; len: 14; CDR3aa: ASSVETATVADTQY
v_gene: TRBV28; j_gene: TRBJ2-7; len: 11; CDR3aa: ASSPVDGYEQY
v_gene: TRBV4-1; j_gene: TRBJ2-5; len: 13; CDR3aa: ASSQDGGVQETQY
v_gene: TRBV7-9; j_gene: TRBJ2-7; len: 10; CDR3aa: ASSLSAGEQY
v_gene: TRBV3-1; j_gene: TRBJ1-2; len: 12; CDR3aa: ASSHGDRSYGYT
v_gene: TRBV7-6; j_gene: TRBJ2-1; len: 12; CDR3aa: ASSLEGGFEGQF
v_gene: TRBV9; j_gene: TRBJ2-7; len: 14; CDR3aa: ASSSHDTALLDEQY
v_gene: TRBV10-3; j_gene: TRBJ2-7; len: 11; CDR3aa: AISEDGSYEQY
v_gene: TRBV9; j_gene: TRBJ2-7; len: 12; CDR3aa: ASSPSRTGYEQY
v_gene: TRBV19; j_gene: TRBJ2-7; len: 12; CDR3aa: ASSPAGSSYEQY
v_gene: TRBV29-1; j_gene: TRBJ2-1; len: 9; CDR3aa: SVALAPEQF
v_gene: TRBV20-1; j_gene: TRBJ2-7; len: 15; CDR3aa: SARGPLAGTILYEQY
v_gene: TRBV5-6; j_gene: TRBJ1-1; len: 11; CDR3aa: ASSWDGGDEAF
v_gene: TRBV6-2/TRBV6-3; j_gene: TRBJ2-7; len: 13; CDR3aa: ASTPLRRETHEQY
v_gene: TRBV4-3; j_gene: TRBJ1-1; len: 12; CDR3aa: ASSRGQGATEAF
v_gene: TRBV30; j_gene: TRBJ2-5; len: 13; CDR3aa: AWSVLNRISSSQY